Listed here are 28 T cell receptor beta chains from one sample, sequenced in a study of Graves' ophthalmopathy and Graves' hyperthyroidism. Amplification of TCR beta CDR3 regions used RNA transcripts. The first-round RT-PCR employed HTBI primers together with the Qiagen OneStep RT-PCR kit. A multiplex PCR was then performed as the second round. TCRdb recomputed calls from the multiplex PCR reads with MiXCR, one row per CDR3 protein. The sample holds 300,000 to 400,000 distinct CDR3 sequences; about a sixth are singletons and the top ten take approximately 13%. The specimen was peripheral blood. These receptors all stem from an adult man with Graves' ophthalmopathy.

This clonotype was seen at least ten times. This chain joins TRBV4-1 and TRBJ2-7; a possible D gene is TRBD2 (6 bases). The germline CDR1 and CDR2 sequences are MGHRA and YSYEKL. This CDR3 region has 16 residues. With 0 bases removed from V and 2 bases from J, the gap between germline ends came to 14 bases. The CDR3 reads CASSQELRGSTYEQYF. CDR3 nucleotide sequence: TGCGCCAGCAGCCAAGAGCTTCGGGGGTCAACCTACGAGCAGTACTTC.

This clonotype appeared many times. The chain couples TRBV29-1 to TRBJ1-2; maybe TRBD1 (5 bases). Trimming left V 7 bases short and J 8 bases short, with 17 bases between. The CDR3 is 12 residues long. The V gene's germline CDR1 is SQVTM and CDR2 ANQGSEA. The CDR3 DNA reads TGCAGCGCGGGACGCGGCCGGGAGGGCTACACCTTC. Amino acids: CSAGRGREGYTF. The entire variable domain, with the rest obtained from reference TRBV29-1 and TRBJ1-2, is as follows: SAVISQKPSRDICQRGTSLTIQCQVDSQVTMMFWYRQQPGQSLTLIATANQGSEATYESGFVIDKFPISRPNLTFSTLTVSNMSPEDSSIYLCSAGRGREGYTFGSGTRLTVV.

The chain joins TRBV7-2 to TRBJ1-1; D unclear. Germline CDR1 SGHTA, CDR2 FQGNSA. The CDR3 is made up of 14 amino acids. Trimming shortened V by 0 bases and J by 5 bases, and 10 bases separated the two germline ends. CDR3 nucleotides: TGTGCCAGCAGCTTAGCCCTCGGGTTTACTGAAGCTTTCTTT. As protein: CASSLALGFTEAFF.

This clonotype was picked up many times. The chain uses TRBV6-1 and TRBJ2-7; D call uncertain. There are 16 residues in the CDR3. V lost 1 base and J lost 2, with 15 bases in between. The germline CDR1 and CDR2 sequences are MNHNS and SASEGT. CDR3: CASSEGMGKVPYEQYF. The DNA for the CDR3 is TGTGCCAGCAGTGAAGGTATGGGGAAAGTCCCCTACGAGCAGTACTTC.

This clonotype was seen repeatedly, ten times or more. The rearrangement joins TRBV2 to TRBJ2-2; D tentatively reads TRBD1 or TRBD2 (7 bases each). Trimming removed 5 bases at V and 0 bases at J, with 16 bases between. The germline V gene has CDR1 SNHLY and CDR2 FYNNEI. The CDR3 contains 17 residues. In DNA, the CDR3 is TGTGCCAGCAGTCGACAGGGAGGGACCGCGAACACCGGGGAGCTGTTTTTT. Amino acid sequence: CASSRQGGTANTGELFF.

The V and J genes are TRBV12-3 or TRBV12-4 and TRBJ2-5, with D uncertain. The V gene lost 1 base and the J gene lost 5 bases, with 14 bases spanning the gap. This CDR3 comprises 15 residues. The CDR3 sequence is CASSLGGSLVETQYF. DNA for the CDR3: TGTGCCAGCAGTTTAGGCGGTAGCTTGGTGGAGACCCAGTACTTC.

This clonotype was found a few times. The J gene is TRBJ2-4, the V gene TRBV29-1, with a weak D call TRBD1 (6 bases). The ends were cut back, 4 bases at V and 9 bases at J, with 16 bases in the middle. The CDR3 sequence is 13 residues long. In germline, CDR1 is SQVTM, CDR2 ANQGSEA. DNA for the CDR3: TGCAGCGTTGTCGCTCCCGGGACACCCATTCAGTACTTC. Protein: CSVVAPGTPIQYF.

This clonotype has at least ten counts. This chain links TRBV6-1 with TRBJ1-2, with 10 bases identical to TRBD1. The ends lost 3 bases at V and 5 bases at J; junction bases unmatched: 9. This CDR3 spans 16 amino acids. Germline V gene lookup returns CDR1 MNHNS and CDR2 SASEGT. As DNA, the CDR3 is TGTGCCAGCAGTGAGGCGACAGGGGGCGCGGTGTATGGCTACACCTTC. Protein product: CASSEATGGAVYGYTF.

This clonotype was seen many times. The chain has TRBV11-3 and TRBJ1-2; unclear D gene. V was pared by 2 bases and J by 4 bases, with 8 bases between. Germline V gene data show CDR1 as SGHNT and CDR2 as YENEEA. This CDR3 contains 13 residues. This CDR3 is CASSLRSGYGYTF. DNA for the CDR3: TGTGCCAGCAGCTTACGCAGCGGCTATGGCTACACCTTC.

The rearrangement links TRBV6-2 or TRBV6-3 to TRBJ2-7; 12 bases are a match to TRBD2. CDR1 is MNHEY, CDR2 SVGEGT, per germline. The CDR3 consists of 18 residues. The trim removed 5 bases at V and 1 base at J, leaving 12 bases unmatched. DNA for the CDR3: TGTGCCAGCAGTCGGCGACTGTCTAGCGGGGGGGCTTCCTACGAGCAGTACTTC. Encoded protein: CASSRRLSSGGASYEQYF.

This clonotype was seen ten or more times. The chain has TRBV10-1 and TRBJ2-3; D call uncertain. The germline gives CDR1 WNHNN, CDR2 SYGVQD (reference sequence). The CDR3 spans 12 residues. V lost 3 bases and J 3 bases, leaving 4 bases between the germline ends. In DNA, the CDR3 is TGCGCCAGCAGTGACAAGACAGATACGCAGTATTTT. Its protein product is CASSDKTDTQYF.

The chain joins TRBV10-3 to TRBJ2-5; 9 bases fit TRBD1. The CDR3 runs to 13 residues. V lost 6 bases and J lost 7; bases outside the gene matches: 6. Germline assignment: CDR1 ENHRY and CDR2 SYGVKD. The CDR3 reads CAIRRGQGWTQYF. Written as DNA, the CDR3 is TGTGCCATCAGGAGAGGACAGGGGTGGACCCAGTACTTC.

The V call is TRBV6-1, the J call TRBJ2-5, with 10 bases matching TRBD2. Germline CDR1 is MNHNS and CDR2 is SASEGT. The CDR3 is 14 amino acids. J lost 5 bases, V lost 7 bases, and 7 bases had no gene match. The CDR3 nucleotides are TGTGCCAGCACATCTAGCGGGAGTGTTGAGACCCAGTACTTC. Translated: CASTSSGSVETQYF.

This clonotype was seen at least ten times. The chain couples TRBV10-3 to TRBJ1-5; weak D call: TRBD1 (6 bases). This CDR3 is built from 14 residues. V was trimmed by 6 bases and J by 0 bases, leaving 9 bases between them. Germline V gene lookup returns CDR1 ENHRY and CDR2 SYGVKD. The CDR3 bases are TGTGCCATCAGACAGGGTGGTAGCAATCAGCCCCAGCATTTT. Translated, it gives CAIRQGGSNQPQHF.

This clonotype was recorded at least ten times. The chain combines TRBV4-1 with TRBJ1-1, with no clear D. The CDR3 is made up of 14 amino acids. Germline V gene data show CDR1 as MGHRA and CDR2 as YSYEKL. The V and J ends lost 3 bases and 3 bases respectively, with 11 bases between them. The chain's CDR3 is CASSHLRTDTEAFF. The CDR3 nucleotides are TGCGCCAGCAGCCACCTGAGGACGGACACTGAAGCTTTCTTT.

This clonotype appeared many times. V and J are TRBV9 and TRBJ2-2; 8 bases line up with TRBD1. The CDR3 spans 16 residues. J was trimmed by 7 bases and V by 4 bases; bases with no gene match: 12. The V gene's germline CDR1 is SGDLS and CDR2 YYNGEE. CDR3 nucleotide sequence: TGTGCCAGCAGCATTCGAGGACAGGGAGTTGTCGGGGAGCTGTTTTTT. Translation: CASSIRGQGVVGELFF. Together with reference TRBV9 and TRBJ2-2, the CDR3 gives the full variable domain: DSGVTQTPKHLITATGQRVTLRCSPRSGDLSVYWYQQSLDQGLQFLIQYYNGEERAKGNILERFSAQQFPDLHSELNLSSLELGDSALYFCASSIRGQGVVGELFFGEGSRLTVL.

This clonotype was seen repeatedly, ten times or more. V gene TRBV3-1 combines with J gene TRBJ1-5, with unresolved D. The CDR3 has 14 residues. Trimming pared 0 bases from V and 9 bases from J, leaving 12 bases between. The germline V gene encodes CDR1 LGHDT and CDR2 YNNKEL (reference sequence). CDR3 sequence: CASSQDPLQGPQHF. The CDR3 coding sequence is TGTGCCAGCAGCCAAGATCCGCTCCAAGGGCCCCAGCATTTT.

Many counts were recorded for this clonotype. The chain has TRBV20-1 and TRBJ2-7; no reliable D call. Trimming took off 3 bases at V and 3 bases at J, with 15 bases between the two ends. Germline CDR1 is DFQATT and CDR2 is SNEGSKA (reference sequence). The CDR3 is 14 amino acids. CDR3 protein: CSASSPQTGYEQYF. CDR3 sequence (DNA): TGCAGTGCTAGTAGTCCCCAAACGGGCTACGAGCAGTACTTC.

This clonotype showed up many times. The chain is built from TRBV20-1 and TRBJ2-7; 7 bases map to TRBD1. Germline CDR1 reads DFQATT; CDR2 reads SNEGSKA (reference sequence). The CDR3 loop spans 14 amino acids. Trimming removed 5 bases from V and 4 bases from J; junction bases left unmatched: 11. The CDR3 DNA reads as TGCAGTGCTCGCTCCGGGACAGAGGATTACGAGCAGTACTTC. Its translation is CSARSGTEDYEQYF.

This clonotype occurred many times. The chain couples TRBV5-6 to TRBJ2-6, with D tentatively TRBD1 (6 bases). CDR3 length equals 15 residues. CDR1 SGHDT and CDR2 YYEEEE come from the germline V gene. V dropped 5 bases and J dropped 1 base, with 10 bases sitting between them. The CDR3 protein is CASRTTGSGANVLTF. The CDR3 coding sequence is TGTGCCAGCAGAACCACAGGGTCTGGGGCCAACGTCCTGACTTTC.

This clonotype was detected many times. The chain uses TRBV7-2 and TRBJ2-5; tentatively, D is TRBD1 or TRBD2 (5 bases each). The CDR3 runs 15 residues. The germline V gene has CDR1 SGHTA and CDR2 FQGNSA. The germline V and J ends were trimmed by 6 bases and 2 bases, with 16 bases remaining between them. The CDR3 spells CASRPGQALQETQYF. CDR3 nucleotide sequence: TGTGCCAGCAGACCGGGGCAGGCACTGCAAGAGACCCAGTACTTC. The whole variable domain, remainder taken from reference TRBV7-2 and TRBJ2-5, is GAGVSQSPSNKVTEKGKDVELRCDPISGHTALYWYRQSLGQGLEFLIYFQGNSAPDKSGLPSDRFSAERTGGSVSTLTIQRTQQEDSAVYLCASRPGQALQETQYFGPGTRLLVL.

The chain links TRBV12-3 or TRBV12-4 to TRBJ2-7; 7 bases map to TRBD2. V dropped 7 bases and J dropped 2; count of bases not matched to a gene: 5. The CDR3 length is 13 residues. The CDR3 protein is CASTFGLAYEQYF. In nucleotides, the CDR3 is TGTGCCAGCACCTTCGGACTAGCCTACGAGCAGTACTTC.

There are many counts of this clonotype. This rearrangement joins TRBV6-1 to TRBJ2-2; TRBD2 matches at 7 bases. CDR1 MNHNS and CDR2 SASEGT come from the germline V gene. Trimming cost V 8 bases and J 8 bases; bases outside gene matches: 5. This CDR3 has 12 amino acids. CDR3 DNA: TGTGCCAGCCGGCTAGCGGAAGGGGAGCTGTTTTTT. This sequence encodes CASRLAEGELFF.

The rearrangement links TRBV12-5 to TRBJ1-2; D might be TRBD1 (5 bases). The CDR3 has 14 residues. Between the trimmed V and J ends, which lost 5 bases and 5 bases, there was a span of 15 bases. Germline assignment: CDR1 LGHNT and CDR2 FRNRAP. The CDR3, as DNA: TGTGCTAGTGGTCCGGGACCGGCGTTATATGGCTACACCTTC. Its protein is CASGPGPALYGYTF.

This clonotype was detected only a few times. This chain connects TRBV28 to TRBJ2-2; 7 nucleotides line up with TRBD2. Germline CDR1 MDHEN, CDR2 SYDVKM. This CDR3 is 17 amino acids long. Germline trimming cut 3 bases from V and 3 bases from J; bases unmatched to any gene: 10. The chain's CDR3 is CASSFLERGSYTGELFF. The CDR3 nucleotides are TGTGCCAGCAGTTTCCTCGAGCGGGGTTCGTACACCGGGGAGCTGTTTTTT. Supplemented by reference TRBV28 and TRBJ2-2, the full variable domain reads DVKVTQSSRYLVKRTGEKVFLECVQDMDHENMFWYRQDPGLGLRLIYFSYDVKMKEKGDIPEGYSVSREKKERFSLILESASTNQTSMYLCASSFLERGSYTGELFFGEGSRLTVL.

This clonotype has just a few counts. The chain is built from TRBV18 and TRBJ1-1; tentative D call: TRBD1 (5 bases). This CDR3 has 16 amino acids. Germline CDR1 and CDR2: KGHSH and LQKENI. Trimming took off 3 bases at V and 5 bases at J, with 19 bases between the two ends. The CDR3 region is CASSPSSGLTSTEAFF. Written as DNA, the CDR3 is TGTGCCAGCTCACCTTCGTCGGGACTAACGTCGACTGAAGCTTTCTTT. Full variable domain (rest looked up from reference TRBV18 and TRBJ1-1): NAGVMQNPRHLVRRRGQEARLRCSPMKGHSHVYWYRQLPEEGLKFMVYLQKENIIDESGMPKERFSAEFPKEGPSILRIQQVVRGDSAAYFCASSPSSGLTSTEAFFGQGTRLTVV.

This clonotype was recorded many times. The chain carries TRBV20-1 and TRBJ1-2; D possibly corresponds to TRBD1 (5 bases). V was pared by 0 bases and J by 4 bases, with 9 bases between. Germline CDR1 and CDR2: DFQATT and SNEGSKA (reference sequence). The CDR3 covers 13 residues. The CDR3 region has the DNA TGCAGTGCTAGAGAAGTTGGGGGCTATGGCTACACCTTC. Translating gives CSAREVGGYGYTF.

This clonotype was recorded many times. This chain joins TRBV28 and TRBJ1-2, with 11 nucleotides matching TRBD1. The CDR3 extends over 14 amino acids. From germline, CDR1 is MDHEN and CDR2 SYDVKM. The V gene end was trimmed by 5 bases and the J gene end by 4 bases; junction bases not matched to a gene: 3. CDR3 in amino acids: CASSGTGGLYGYTF. The CDR3 nucleotides read TGTGCCAGCAGTGGGACAGGGGGTCTCTATGGCTACACCTTC.